The next 21 T cell receptor beta chains were all read from a single sample in a study of CD8+ T cells in alopecia areata. RNA extraction was followed by reverse transcription into cDNA, which acted as the sequencing template. The table came from immunoSEQ multiplex PCR; TCRdb's copy has only in-frame clones and leaves some out. Altogether about 37,000 clones are present, 45% to 65% being singletons, with the ten largest covering around 1.7%. The CD4+ cells of 4 or 5 biomarker-study patients went through sorting. This sorting yielded CD25+CD127- cells. The sample taken for sequencing was CD4+ Tregs sorted from blood. These receptor sequences come from a human donor with alopecia areata.

This clone has more than one count but fewer than ten. The chain couples TRBV28 to TRBJ2-7; D is unclear. The CDR3 length is 14 residues. V was clipped by 4 bases and J by 4 bases, with 14 bases between them. Germline assignment: CDR1 MDHEN and CDR2 SYDVKM. The CDR3 bases are TGTGCCAGCAGTTCGGTGACAAAACTTTACGAGCAGTACTTC. Its translation: CASSSVTKLYEQYF.

The chain uses TRBV7-3 and TRBJ2-7, with TRBD1 matching 11 bases. The CDR3 is 16 residues long. Germline-derived CDR1 and CDR2 are SGHTA and FQGTGA. Trimming at V came to 4 bases and at J to 3 bases, leaving 8 bases not matched to a gene. The CDR3 coding sequence is TGTGCCAGCAGCTCCGCACCGGGACAGGGGGACTACGAGCAGTACTTC. Its protein is CASSSAPGQGDYEQYF.

V usage is TRBV18 and J usage is TRBJ2-2; D is unclear. The V gene lost 4 bases and the J gene lost 1 base, with 7 bases spanning the gap. The CDR3 consists of 14 residues. CDR1 and CDR2 (germline): KGHSH, LQKENI. The CDR3 loop reads CASSRAGNTGELFF. The CDR3, as DNA: TGTGCCAGCTCACGGGCAGGGAACACCGGGGAGCTGTTTTTT.

The chain carries TRBV5-1 and TRBJ2-7; D perhaps matches TRBD2 (5 bases). V lost 0 bases to trimming and J lost 6 bases, with 7 bases between them. The germline gives CDR1 SGHRS, CDR2 YFSETQ. The CDR3 contains 12 residues. The DNA for the CDR3 is TGCGCCAGCAGCTTGGATCGGGGCGAGCAGTACTTC. Amino acid sequence: CASSLDRGEQYF.

V usage is TRBV7-2 and J usage is TRBJ2-5, with a weak D call TRBD2 (5 bases). CDR1 SGHTA and CDR2 FQGNSA come from the germline V gene. Trimming took off 8 bases at V and 2 bases at J, with 12 bases between the two ends. The CDR3 runs to 13 residues. The CDR3 sequence: CASLPGNQETQYF. CDR3 nucleotides: TGTGCCAGCCTACCGGGGAATCAAGAGACCCAGTACTTC.

V and J are TRBV18 and TRBJ2-1; D is undetermined. CDR1 and CDR2 from the germline V gene are KGHSH and LQKENI. V lost 0 bases and J lost 8, with 11 bases in between. The CDR3 runs to 14 residues. CDR3 in amino acids: CASSPPGRGDEQFF. In DNA, the CDR3 is TGTGCCAGCTCACCACCGGGTAGAGGCGATGAGCAGTTCTTC. The full variable domain, with the rest looked up from reference TRBV18 and TRBJ2-1, is NAGVMQNPRHLVRRRGQEARLRCSPMKGHSHVYWYRQLPEEGLKFMVYLQKENIIDESGMPKERFSAEFPKEGPSILRIQQVVRGDSAAYFCASSPPGRGDEQFFGPGTRLTVL.

This chain joins TRBV6-6 and TRBJ2-7; 7 bases line up with TRBD1. CDR1 is MNHNY and CDR2 is SVGAGI in the germline V gene (reference sequence). Losses at the gene ends were 6 bases for V and 7 bases for J; bases not matched to a gene: 15. There are 15 residues in the CDR3. This CDR3 is CASRDSGTAPGEQYF. Written as DNA, the CDR3 is TGTGCCAGCAGAGACTCCGGGACAGCCCCTGGGGAGCAGTACTTC.

This chain uses TRBV29-1 with TRBJ1-1, with 9 bases lining up with TRBD1. Trimming at V came to 5 bases and at J to 1 base, leaving 8 bases not matched to a gene. The germline CDR1 and CDR2 sequences are SQVTM and ANQGSEA. The CDR3 runs 15 residues. The CDR3, as DNA: TGCAGCGTTCTCAGGACGGACAGGGGGAACACTGAAGCTTTCTTT. Translating gives CSVLRTDRGNTEAFF.

V and J are TRBV4-1 and TRBJ2-7; D may be TRBD1 (5 bases). The germline gives CDR1 MGHRA, CDR2 YSYEKL. The length of the CDR3 is 16 residues. Between the trimmed V and J ends, which lost 3 bases and 6 bases, there was a span of 21 bases. This CDR3 is CASSHQDLIGAGEQYF. The CDR3 DNA reads as TGCGCCAGCAGCCACCAAGATCTAATAGGGGCAGGCGAGCAGTACTTC.

The chain couples TRBV4-2 to TRBJ2-1; D gene uncertain. Between the trimmed V and J ends, which lost 3 bases and 0 bases, there was a span of 6 bases. CDR3 size: 14 residues. The V gene's germline CDR1 is LGHNA and CDR2 YNFKEQ. DNA of the CDR3: TGTGCCAGCAGCCAGGGCAGCTCCTACAATGAGCAGTTCTTC. Amino acid sequence: CASSQGSSYNEQFF.

The rearrangement uses TRBV5-1 and TRBJ2-7; TRBD2 agrees at 9 bases. CDR1 SGHRS and CDR2 YFSETQ come from the germline V gene. The CDR3 length is 17 residues. Trimming removed 4 bases from V and 0 bases from J; junction bases left unmatched: 11. The CDR3 reads CASSGAGRSGGSYEQYF. In DNA form, the CDR3 reads TGCGCCAGCAGCGGAGCCGGGCGTAGCGGGGGCTCCTACGAGCAGTACTTC.

The J gene is TRBJ1-3, the V gene TRBV28; no definite D call. Looked up from germline, CDR1 is MDHEN and CDR2 is SYDVKM. V was shortened by 5 bases and J by 4 bases, with 6 bases between the two germline ends. This CDR3 is 12 amino acids long. The CDR3 here is CASSPPGNTIYF. The CDR3 bases are TGTGCCAGCAGTCCTCCGGGAAACACCATATATTTT. The complete variable domain, with remaining parts taken from reference TRBV28 and TRBJ1-3, reads DVKVTQSSRYLVKRTGEKVFLECVQDMDHENMFWYRQDPGLGLRLIYFSYDVKMKEKGDIPEGYSVSREKKERFSLILESASTNQTSMYLCASSPPGNTIYFGEGSWLTVV.

The chain joins TRBV7-9 to TRBJ1-6, with no clear D. The CDR3 loop spans 15 amino acids. Germline CDR1 reads SEHNR; CDR2 reads FQNEAQ (reference sequence). The germline V and J ends were trimmed by 1 base and 3 bases, with 7 bases remaining between them. The CDR3 region is CASSLDVSYNSPLHF. CDR3 in DNA: TGTGCCAGCAGCTTAGATGTCAGCTATAATTCACCCCTCCACTTT.

This clone came up a few times. The rearrangement links TRBV19 to TRBJ1-4; 9 bases align to TRBD1. Unmatched junction bases numbered 7, after V lost 5 bases and J lost 15 bases. The germline gives CDR1 LNHDA, CDR2 SQIVND (reference sequence). CDR3 length: 12 residues. The CDR3 spells CASSFLRDRVFF. CDR3 DNA: TGTGCCAGTAGTTTCCTCCGGGACAGGGTGTTTTTT.

This clone has just a few counts. The chain recombines TRBV19 with TRBJ2-1; the D gene is possibly TRBD1 (6 bases). Germline CDR1 LNHDA, CDR2 SQIVND (reference sequence). CDR3 size: 13 residues. The germline V and J ends were trimmed by 10 bases and 6 bases, with 16 bases remaining between them. DNA of the CDR3: TGTGCCACCGGCCCGGGACAACGCAATGAGCAGTTCTTC. It translates to CATGPGQRNEQFF.

This chain joins TRBV4-3 and TRBJ2-2; TRBD1 matches 7 bases. The germline CDR1 and CDR2 sequences are LGHNA and YSLEER. This CDR3 is built from 17 residues. Trimming at V came to 4 bases and at J to 1 base, leaving 9 bases not matched to a gene. CDR3 sequence (DNA): TGCGCCAGCAGCCGGAAACAGGGGACCGTGAACACCGGGGAGCTGTTTTTT. As protein: CASSRKQGTVNTGELFF.

This clone has more than one count but fewer than ten. The chain couples TRBV7-2 to TRBJ2-5, with 11 bases identical to TRBD2. CDR3 size: 17 residues. V was clipped by 5 bases and J by 5 bases; unmatched bases: 13. Germline V CDR1 and CDR2: SGHTA, FQGNSA. The CDR3 DNA reads TGTGCCAGCAGCAACGCCATAGTAGCGGGGGGGCGGGAGACCCAGTACTTC. Amino acid sequence: CASSNAIVAGGRETQYF.

The rearrangement uses TRBV28 and TRBJ1-2; tentatively, D is TRBD1 (5 bases). The ends were cut back, 4 bases at V and 4 bases at J, with 22 bases in the middle. The CDR3 covers 17 residues. Germline V gives CDR1 MDHEN, CDR2 SYDVKM. The CDR3 here is CASSSGHRKSGVYGYTF. The DNA for the CDR3 is TGTGCCAGCAGTTCCGGACACCGCAAAAGCGGGGTCTATGGCTACACCTTC.

The chain recombines TRBV7-9 with TRBJ2-1; 7 bases agree with TRBD1. The V gene end was trimmed by 6 bases and the J gene end by 5 bases; junction bases not matched to a gene: 10. In germline, CDR1 is SEHNR, CDR2 FQNEAQ (reference sequence). The CDR3 length is 15 residues. CDR3 coding DNA: TGTGCCAGCAGGGCCTCCGGGACAGACGACAATGAGCAGTTCTTC. Its protein product is CASRASGTDDNEQFF.

This chain links TRBV5-5 with TRBJ2-7, with unresolved D. The CDR3 has 14 amino acids. Trimming left V 0 bases short and J 1 base short, with 8 bases between. Germline lookup yields CDR1 SGHKS and CDR2 YYEKEE (reference sequence). The CDR3 here is CASSLVGRSYEQYF. Here the CDR3 DNA reads TGTGCCAGCAGCTTGGTCGGCAGATCCTACGAGCAGTACTTC.

This clone appeared a few times. The rearrangement links TRBV27 to TRBJ2-1; unclear D gene. CDR1 MNHEY and CDR2 SMNVEV come from the germline V gene (reference sequence). There are 16 residues in the CDR3. Trimming stripped 2 bases from V and 0 bases from J, with 11 bases between. DNA of the CDR3: TGTGCCAGCAGTTTAAATCTGGAGAACTCCTACAATGAGCAGTTCTTC. Translation gives CASSLNLENSYNEQFF.